This TCR beta chain was profiled in a study of control samples from healthy donors and cancer patients. Clones were sequenced by immunoSEQ multiplex PCR, and TCRdb holds only the in-frame ones, with some missing. The sample includes 90,000 to 100,000 clones, approximately 81% of them seen just once. The germline V gene encodes CDR1 SGHAT and CDR2 FQNNGV. The length of the CDR3 is 13 residues. V was clipped by 5 bases and J by 5 bases, with 10 bases between them. This clonotype was sampled from a woman in her twenties or thirties in good health. V and J are TRBV11-2 and TRBJ2-1; D unresolved. The sequencing sample was made of blood. The CDR3 DNA follows: TGTGCCAGCAGCATCCGGACGGACAATGAGCAGTTCTTC. Translating it yields CASSIRTDNEQFF.